The 14 T cell receptor beta chains below all came from one sample that was sequenced in a study of shared clonotypes between healthy human individuals. Produced via immunoSEQ multiplex PCR; TCRdb's table is partial and in-frame only. The sample carries about 2 million clones, 95% recorded once. The sample consisted of naive CD4+ T cells sorted from blood. Subset of the sample: CD45RA+ positively selected. The origin of the receptors is a man aged 18 to 35 in good health.

Of note for this clone: Additional DNA sequences in this sample encode the identical CDR3. The chain is built from TRBV5-4 and TRBJ2-1; 14 nucleotides line up with TRBD2. Germline V gives CDR1 SGHNT, CDR2 YYREEE (reference sequence). This CDR3 has 17 amino acids. The V and J ends lost 4 bases and 0 bases, in that order; junction bases with no gene match: 3. The CDR3 reads CASSPGTSGSSYNEQFF. CDR3 coding DNA: TGTGCCAGCAGCCCGGGGACTAGCGGGAGCTCCTACAATGAGCAGTTCTTC.

V gene TRBV11-3 combines with J gene TRBJ2-1; 10 bases fit TRBD2. The CDR3 sequence is 16 residues long. J was trimmed by 0 bases and V by 4 bases; bases with no gene match: 3. Per the germline V gene, CDR1 is SGHNT and CDR2 is YENEEA. CDR3 nucleotide sequence: TGTGCCAGCAGCTACCCTAGCGGGAGCTCCTACAATGAGCAGTTCTTC. It translates to CASSYPSGSSYNEQFF.

This clone has a handful of counts. The V gene is TRBV6-1, the J gene TRBJ1-6; D is perhaps TRBD1 (6 bases). The length of the CDR3 is 15 residues. Germline loops: CDR1 MNHNS, CDR2 SASEGT. The ends were cut back, 1 base at V and 9 bases at J, with 13 bases in the middle. The CDR3 nucleotides are TGTGCCAGCAGTGAAGTTACAGGGCCATTTTCACCCCTCCACTTT. It is translated as CASSEVTGPFSPLHF.

This chain uses TRBV5-1 with TRBJ2-2; tentatively, D is TRBD1 (5 bases). The CDR3 runs 14 residues. Germline-derived CDR1 and CDR2 are SGHRS and YFSETQ. V lost 0 bases, J lost 6 bases, and 9 bases lay in between. The CDR3 protein is CASSLGQPAGELFF. CDR3 coding DNA: TGCGCCAGCAGCTTGGGACAGCCTGCCGGGGAGCTGTTTTTT.

V usage is TRBV18 and J usage is TRBJ2-2, with TRBD2 as a possible D gene (6 bases). V was cut by 1 base and J by 4 bases, with 10 bases left in between. The CDR3 is 15 residues long. CDR1 is KGHSH, CDR2 LQKENI, per germline. The DNA of the CDR3 is TGTGCCAGCTCACCACAGGAGGGAACCACCGGGGAGCTGTTTTTT. Protein product: CASSPQEGTTGELFF.

This clone was seen more than once but under ten times. The rearrangement joins TRBV5-6 to TRBJ1-2; D is ambiguous. Per the germline V gene, CDR1 is SGHDT and CDR2 is YYEEEE. The CDR3 runs to 12 residues. V was pared by 4 bases and J by 8 bases, with 12 bases between. CDR3 coding DNA: TGTGCCAGCAGCCGACCGTTAGTAGGCTACACCTTC. It specifies CASSRPLVGYTF.

Of note for this clone: Other DNA sequences in this sample translate to the same CDR3. The chain couples TRBV11-2 to TRBJ2-7; no clear D. Germline V CDR1 and CDR2: SGHAT, FQNNGV. This CDR3 region has 11 residues. V lost 5 bases and J lost 7, with 9 bases in between. The CDR3 DNA reads TGTGCCAGCAGCCCTAAGTCAGAGCAGTACTTC. It encodes CASSPKSEQYF.

A word on this clone: The sample holds other DNA sequences that translate to the same CDR3. CDR3: CASSDRTGGSYEQYF. The DNA of the CDR3 is TGTGCCAGCAGTGATAGGACAGGGGGTTCCTACGAGCAGTACTTC. The chain uses TRBV6-1 and TRBJ2-7; 10 nucleotides line up with TRBD1. Germline V lookup: CDR1 MNHNS, CDR2 SASEGT. This CDR3 contains 15 residues. V dropped 3 bases and J dropped 1; count of bases not matched to a gene: 3.

The chain carries TRBV10-3 and TRBJ1-5; unclear D gene. This CDR3 is 14 amino acids long. Trimming took off 10 bases at V and 6 bases at J, with 19 bases between the two ends. Germline V CDR1 and CDR2: ENHRY, SYGVKD. The chain's CDR3 is CATALDLGSQPQHF. CDR3 nucleotides: TGTGCCACCGCCTTGGACCTGGGGAGTCAGCCCCAGCATTTT.

Note on this clone: In the same sample, other DNA sequences code for this CDR3. This chain uses TRBV2 with TRBJ2-7; D is unresolved. V dropped 3 bases and J dropped 3 bases, with 6 bases sitting between them. This CDR3 region has 12 residues. The germline V gene has CDR1 SNHLY and CDR2 FYNNEI. CDR3 loop: CASSEDVYEQYF. For the CDR3, the DNA is TGTGCCAGCAGTGAGGACGTCTACGAGCAGTACTTC. The whole variable domain, filled in from reference TRBV2 and TRBJ2-7, reads EPEVTQTPSHQVTQMGQEVILRCVPISNHLYFYWYRQILGQKVEFLVSFYNNEISEKSEIFDDQFSVERPDGSNFTLKIRSTKLEDSAMYFCASSEDVYEQYFGPGTRLTVT.

The chain uses TRBV7-6 and TRBJ2-1, with D possibly being TRBD1 or TRBD2 (5 bases each). This CDR3 contains 15 residues. V was shortened by 3 bases and J by 5 bases, with 14 bases between the two germline ends. Looked up from germline, CDR1 is SGHVS and CDR2 is FNYEAQ. CDR3 region: CASSLAGTANNEQFF. CDR3 nucleotide sequence: TGTGCCAGCAGCTTGGCCGGGACGGCAAACAATGAGCAGTTCTTC.

The chain couples TRBV11-2 to TRBJ2-7; 9 bases fit TRBD1. This CDR3 contains 16 residues. Germline CDR1 SGHAT, CDR2 FQNNGV. Losses at the gene ends were 5 bases for V and 2 bases for J; bases not matched to a gene: 10. DNA of the CDR3: TGTGCCAGCAGCGGATTCGGGACAGGGTACACCTACGAGCAGTACTTC. It codes for CASSGFGTGYTYEQYF.

This sequence joins TRBV27 and TRBJ2-7; 10 bases align to TRBD2. The CDR3 spans 16 residues. With 0 bases clipped from V and 1 base from J, the junction kept 3 bases outside the gene matches. Germline V gene sequence: CDR1 MNHEY, CDR2 SMNVEV (reference sequence). Here the CDR3 reads CASSLSTSGVSYEQYF. For the CDR3, the DNA is TGTGCCAGCAGTTTATCAACTAGCGGGGTGTCCTACGAGCAGTACTTC.

V is TRBV7-2 and J is TRBJ1-2; 10 bases align to TRBD1. The trim removed 5 bases at V and 7 bases at J, leaving 13 bases unmatched. This CDR3 has 16 amino acids. Germline CDR1 is SGHTA and CDR2 is FQGNSA. The CDR3 sequence: CASSHQTGGLISGYTF. In DNA form, the CDR3 reads TGTGCCAGCAGCCATCAGACAGGGGGCCTTATAAGTGGCTACACCTTC.